Following are 12 T cell receptor beta chains from one sample sequenced in a study of blood T cell repertoires in COVID-19. Libraries were prepared by immunoSEQ multiplex PCR; TCRdb keeps only in-frame clonotypes and omits some of them. In the table there are some 200,000 clones, 80% to 85% of which are singletons. Sequencing was carried out using PBMCs or T cells enriched from blood (not recorded which). The receptors come from a woman in her forties or fifties with acute COVID-19.

The rearrangement uses TRBV18 and TRBJ2-7; TRBD1 is a possible D gene (5 bases). The V end was cut by 3 bases, the J end by 4 bases, with 13 bases between. CDR3 length equals 14 residues. Germline assignment: CDR1 KGHSH and CDR2 LQKENI. CDR3 sequence: CASSPLGQKYEQYF. The CDR3 DNA reads as TGTGCCAGCTCACCTTTGGGGCAGAAATACGAGCAGTACTTC.

The chain is built from TRBV5-1 and TRBJ2-6, with 8 bases matching TRBD2. The CDR3 spans 18 residues. V shed 10 bases and J 0 bases; nucleotides not matched to a gene: 15. Germline loops: CDR1 SGHRS, CDR2 YFSETQ. The CDR3 DNA follows: TGCGCCCCCAGCGACCGGGGGGGAACCATCTCTGGGGCCAACGTCCTGACTTTC. It yields the protein CAPSDRGGTISGANVLTF.

The J gene is TRBJ2-3, the V gene TRBV28; weak D call: TRBD2 (5 bases). CDR1 is MDHEN and CDR2 is SYDVKM in the germline V gene. V lost 7 bases to trimming and J lost 0 bases, with 20 bases between them. CDR3 size: 17 residues. This chain's CDR3 is CASNPRRAVTSTDTQYF. The CDR3 coding sequence is TGTGCCAGCAACCCTCGGCGGGCAGTTACTAGCACAGATACGCAGTATTTT.

V usage is TRBV7-2 and J usage is TRBJ1-2; tentatively, D is TRBD1 (5 bases). The germline V gene encodes CDR1 SGHTA and CDR2 FQGNSA. The CDR3 sequence is 15 residues long. Trimming shortened V by 3 bases and J by 6 bases, and 17 bases separated the two germline ends. The CDR3: CASSLNPGLGDGYTF. CDR3 DNA: TGTGCCAGCAGCTTGAACCCGGGACTGGGAGATGGCTACACCTTC.

The V and J genes are TRBV6-5 and TRBJ2-7; 7 nucleotides match TRBD1. The CDR3 contains 13 residues. Germline CDR1 is MNHEY and CDR2 is SVGAGI. V trimming: 8 bases; J trimming: 4 bases; junction bases outside the gene matches: 8. DNA of the CDR3: TGTGCCAGCGGGCGACAGGGACGATACGAGCAGTACTTC. As protein: CASGRQGRYEQYF.

V is TRBV11-2 and J is TRBJ2-7, with 13 bases aligning to TRBD2. The germline V gene encodes CDR1 SGHAT and CDR2 FQNNGV. The CDR3 spans 16 residues. V dropped 1 base and J dropped 2; count of bases not matched to a gene: 2. The DNA of the CDR3 is TGTGCCAGCAGCTTAGGGGGACTAGCGGGGCCCTACGAGCAGTACTTC. As protein: CASSLGGLAGPYEQYF. The full variable domain, with the rest looked up from reference TRBV11-2 and TRBJ2-7, is EAGVAQSPRYKIIEKRQSVAFWCNPISGHATLYWYQQILGQGPKLLIQFQNNGVVDDSQLPKDRFSAERLKGVDSTLKIQPAKLEDSAVYLCASSLGGLAGPYEQYFGPGTRLTVT.

The chain has TRBV29-1 and TRBJ2-6; 8 bases line up with TRBD1. The V gene end was trimmed by 6 bases and the J gene end by 4 bases; junction bases not matched to a gene: 5. Germline values: CDR1 SQVTM, CDR2 ANQGSEA. CDR3 length: 14 amino acids. CDR3 amino acids: CSVDDRGGANVLTF. The CDR3 nucleotides read TGCAGCGTCGATGACAGGGGAGGGGCCAACGTCCTGACTTTC.

This clone was recorded once. The chain combines TRBV14 with TRBJ2-2, with a tentative D call TRBD1 (5 bases). CDR3 length: 14 amino acids. Between the trimmed V and J ends, which lost 4 bases and 4 bases, there was a span of 10 bases. Looked up from germline, CDR1 is SGHDN and CDR2 is FVKESK. CDR3 DNA sequence: TGTGCCAGCAGCCGGGCACAGGCCACCGGGGAGCTGTTTTTT. It yields the protein CASSRAQATGELFF. Filled out from reference TRBV14 and TRBJ2-2, the complete variable domain reads EAGVTQFPSHSVIEKGQTVTLRCDPISGHDNLYWYRRVMGKEIKFLLHFVKESKQDESGMPNNRFLAERTGGTYSTLKVQPAELEDSGVYFCASSRAQATGELFFGEGSRLTVL.

The J gene is TRBJ1-1, the V gene TRBV18; possibly TRBD1 for D (5 bases). V was trimmed by 2 bases and J by 6 bases, leaving 19 bases between them. This CDR3 is 16 amino acids long. Germline V gene sequence: CDR1 KGHSH, CDR2 LQKENI. The DNA for the CDR3 is TGTGCCAGCTCACCATGGGAGGTCGGGGGAGGCCCTGAAGCTTTCTTT. Translation: CASSPWEVGGGPEAFF.

V usage is TRBV29-1 and J usage is TRBJ1-6; TRBD1 aligns across 8 bases. Germline V CDR1 and CDR2: SQVTM, ANQGSEA. There are 13 residues in the CDR3. V gave up 7 bases and J gave up 7 bases; unmatched junction bases: 6. The chain's CDR3 is CSAVGTGNSPLHF. In DNA, the CDR3 is TGCAGCGCCGTCGGGACAGGCAATTCACCCCTCCACTTT.

This chain uses TRBV28 with TRBJ2-5; the match to TRBD2 covers 10 bases. From germline, CDR1 is MDHEN and CDR2 SYDVKM. This CDR3 is 16 amino acids long. V shed 7 bases and J 4 bases; nucleotides not matched to a gene: 12. CDR3 loop: CASTEASGGHSETQYF. DNA of the CDR3: TGTGCCAGCACGGAAGCTAGCGGGGGCCATTCAGAGACCCAGTACTTC.

The chain combines TRBV30 with TRBJ2-2; TRBD2 aligns across 7 bases. CDR3 length equals 16 residues. Germline V gene data show CDR1 as GTSNPN and CDR2 as SVGIG (reference sequence). V gave up 8 bases and J gave up 4 bases; unmatched junction bases: 16. The DNA of the CDR3 is TGTGCCGTTGCGAGTATTAGCGGGTTGACCACCGGGGAGCTGTTTTTT. It specifies CAVASISGLTTGELFF.